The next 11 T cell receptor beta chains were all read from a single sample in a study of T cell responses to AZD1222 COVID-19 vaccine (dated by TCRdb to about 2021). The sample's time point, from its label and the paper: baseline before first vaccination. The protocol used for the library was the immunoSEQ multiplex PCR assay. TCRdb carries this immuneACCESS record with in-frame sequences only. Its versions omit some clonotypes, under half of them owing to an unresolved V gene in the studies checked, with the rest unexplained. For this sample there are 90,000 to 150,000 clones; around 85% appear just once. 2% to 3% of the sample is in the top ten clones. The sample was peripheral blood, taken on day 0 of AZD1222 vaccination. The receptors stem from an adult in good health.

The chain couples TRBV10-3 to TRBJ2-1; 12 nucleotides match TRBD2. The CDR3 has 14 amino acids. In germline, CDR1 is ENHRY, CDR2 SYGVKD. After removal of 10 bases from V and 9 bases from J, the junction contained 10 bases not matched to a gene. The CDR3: CATALAGGSGEQFF. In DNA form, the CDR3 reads TGTGCCACCGCCCTAGCGGGAGGGTCAGGTGAGCAGTTCTTC.

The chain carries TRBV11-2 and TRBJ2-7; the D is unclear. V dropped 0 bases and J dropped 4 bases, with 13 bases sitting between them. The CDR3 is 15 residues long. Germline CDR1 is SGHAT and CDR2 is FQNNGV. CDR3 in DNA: TGTGCCAGCAGCTTAGAAGGGTCCACCTTGTACGAGCAGTACTTC. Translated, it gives CASSLEGSTLYEQYF.

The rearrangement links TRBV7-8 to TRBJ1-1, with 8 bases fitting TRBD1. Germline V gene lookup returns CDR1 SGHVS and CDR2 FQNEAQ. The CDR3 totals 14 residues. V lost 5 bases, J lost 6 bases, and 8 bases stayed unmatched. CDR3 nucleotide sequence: TGTGCCAGCAGCCATGCAGGGGGCAACGCTGAAGCTTTCTTT. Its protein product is CASSHAGGNAEAFF.

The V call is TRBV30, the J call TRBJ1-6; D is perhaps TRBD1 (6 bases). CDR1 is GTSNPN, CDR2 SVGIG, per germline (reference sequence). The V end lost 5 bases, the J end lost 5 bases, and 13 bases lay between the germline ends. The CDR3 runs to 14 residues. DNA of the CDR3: TGTGCCTGGGGCCAGGGGTCGGATAATTCACCCCTCCACTTT. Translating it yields CAWGQGSDNSPLHF.

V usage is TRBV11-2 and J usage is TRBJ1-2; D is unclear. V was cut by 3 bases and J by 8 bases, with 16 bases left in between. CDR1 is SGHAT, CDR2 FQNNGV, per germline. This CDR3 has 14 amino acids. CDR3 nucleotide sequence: TGTGCCAGCAGCTTCAGTTCCTGGGTGGGCGGCTACACCTTC. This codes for CASSFSSWVGGYTF.

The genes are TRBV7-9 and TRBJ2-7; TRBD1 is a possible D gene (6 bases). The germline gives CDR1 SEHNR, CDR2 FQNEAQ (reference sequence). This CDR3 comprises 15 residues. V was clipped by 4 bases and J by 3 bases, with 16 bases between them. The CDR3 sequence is CASSSRGGPLYEQYF. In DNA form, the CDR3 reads TGTGCCAGCAGCTCCCGAGGGGGACCCCTCTACGAGCAGTACTTC.

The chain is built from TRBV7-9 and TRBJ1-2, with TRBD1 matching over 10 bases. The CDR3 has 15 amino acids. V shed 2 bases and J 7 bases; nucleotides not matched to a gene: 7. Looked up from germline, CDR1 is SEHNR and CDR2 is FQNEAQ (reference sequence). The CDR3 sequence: CASSLRRGTGAGYTF. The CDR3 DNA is TGTGCCAGCAGCTTACGGAGGGGGACAGGGGCTGGCTACACCTTC.

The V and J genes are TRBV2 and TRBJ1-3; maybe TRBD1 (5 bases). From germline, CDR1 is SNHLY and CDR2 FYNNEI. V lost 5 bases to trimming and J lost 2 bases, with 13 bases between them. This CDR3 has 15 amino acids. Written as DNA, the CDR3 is TGTGCCAGCAGTCCTCCGTGGGGGACTGGAAACACCATATATTTT. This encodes CASSPPWGTGNTIYF.

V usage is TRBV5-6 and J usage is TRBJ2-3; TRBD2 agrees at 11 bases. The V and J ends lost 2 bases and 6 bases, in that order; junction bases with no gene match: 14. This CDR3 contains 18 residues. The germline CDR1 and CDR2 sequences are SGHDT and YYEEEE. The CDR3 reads CASSFLAGGPSTRDTQYF. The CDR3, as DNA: TGTGCCAGCAGCTTCCTAGCGGGAGGCCCTTCGACTAGGGATACGCAGTATTTT.

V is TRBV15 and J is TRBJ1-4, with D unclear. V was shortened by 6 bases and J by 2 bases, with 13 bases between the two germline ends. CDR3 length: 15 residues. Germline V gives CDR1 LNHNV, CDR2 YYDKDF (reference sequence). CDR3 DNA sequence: TGTGCCACCAGTTTCCAAAGGCAGACTAATGAAAAACTGTTTTTT. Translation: CATSFQRQTNEKLFF. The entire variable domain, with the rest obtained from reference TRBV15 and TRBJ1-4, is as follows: DAMVIQNPRYQVTQFGKPVTLSCSQTLNHNVMYWYQQKSSQAPKLLFHYYDKDFNNEADTPDNFQSRRPNTSFCFLDIRSPGLGDTAMYLCATSFQRQTNEKLFFGSGTQLSVL.

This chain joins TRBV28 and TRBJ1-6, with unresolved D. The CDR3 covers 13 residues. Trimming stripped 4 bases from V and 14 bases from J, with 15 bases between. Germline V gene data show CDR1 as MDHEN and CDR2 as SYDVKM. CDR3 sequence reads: CASSSLGPRSLHF. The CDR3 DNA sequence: TGTGCCAGCAGTTCCCTCGGGCCGAGGTCCCTCCACTTT.